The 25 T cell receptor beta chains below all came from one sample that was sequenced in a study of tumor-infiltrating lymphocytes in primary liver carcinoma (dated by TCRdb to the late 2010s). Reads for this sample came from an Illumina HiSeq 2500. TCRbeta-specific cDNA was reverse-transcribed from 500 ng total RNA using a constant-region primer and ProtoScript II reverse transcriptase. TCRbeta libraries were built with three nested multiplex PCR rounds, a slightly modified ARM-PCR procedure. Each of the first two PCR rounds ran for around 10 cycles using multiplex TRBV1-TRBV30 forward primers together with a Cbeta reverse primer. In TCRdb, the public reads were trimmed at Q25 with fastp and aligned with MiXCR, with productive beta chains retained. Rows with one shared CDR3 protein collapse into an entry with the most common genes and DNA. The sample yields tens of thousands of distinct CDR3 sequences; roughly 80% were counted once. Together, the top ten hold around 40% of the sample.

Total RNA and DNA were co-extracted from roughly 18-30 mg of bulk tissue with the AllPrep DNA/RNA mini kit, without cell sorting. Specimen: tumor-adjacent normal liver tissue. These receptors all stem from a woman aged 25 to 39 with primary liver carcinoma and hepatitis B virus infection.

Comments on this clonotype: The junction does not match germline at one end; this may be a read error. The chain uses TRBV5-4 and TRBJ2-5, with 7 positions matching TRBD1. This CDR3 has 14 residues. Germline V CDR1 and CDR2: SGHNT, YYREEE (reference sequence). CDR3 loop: CVCSKGGGRETEYF. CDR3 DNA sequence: TGTGTCTGCAGCAAAGGGGGCGGGCGAGAGACCGAGTACTTC.

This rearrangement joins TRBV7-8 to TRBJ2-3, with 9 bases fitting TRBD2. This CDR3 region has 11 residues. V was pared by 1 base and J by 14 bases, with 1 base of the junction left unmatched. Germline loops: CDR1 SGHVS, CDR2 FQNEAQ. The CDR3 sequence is CASSLGAGGYF. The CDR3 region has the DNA TGTGCCAGCAGCTTAGGAGCGGGAGGGTATTTT.

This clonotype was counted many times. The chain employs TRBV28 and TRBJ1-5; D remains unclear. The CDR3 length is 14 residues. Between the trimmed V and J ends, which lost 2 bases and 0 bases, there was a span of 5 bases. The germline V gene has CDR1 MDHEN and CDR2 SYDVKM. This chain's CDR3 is CASSLAVSNQPQHF. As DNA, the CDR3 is TGTGCCAGCAGTTTAGCGGTTAGCAATCAGCCCCAGCATTTT.

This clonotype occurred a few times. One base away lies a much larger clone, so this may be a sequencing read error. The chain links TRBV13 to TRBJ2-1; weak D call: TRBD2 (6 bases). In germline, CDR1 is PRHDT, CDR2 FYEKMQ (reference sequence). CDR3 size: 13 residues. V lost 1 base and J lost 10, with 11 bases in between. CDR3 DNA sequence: TGTGCCAGCAGCTTAGTCGGGAGCAGGGAGCAGTTCTTC. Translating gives CASSLVGSREQFF.

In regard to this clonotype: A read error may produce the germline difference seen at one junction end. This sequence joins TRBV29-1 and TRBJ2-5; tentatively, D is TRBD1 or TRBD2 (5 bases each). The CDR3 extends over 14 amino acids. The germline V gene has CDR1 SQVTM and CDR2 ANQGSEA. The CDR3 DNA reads TGTAGCGTTGTCCTCTCCGGGACGGGACAGACCCAGTACTTC. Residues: CSVVLSGTGQTQYF.

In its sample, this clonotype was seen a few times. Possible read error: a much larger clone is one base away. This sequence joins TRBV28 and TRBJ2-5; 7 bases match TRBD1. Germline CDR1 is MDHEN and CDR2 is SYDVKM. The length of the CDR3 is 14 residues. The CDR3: CVSRSDRIQETQYF. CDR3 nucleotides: TGTGTCAGCAGATCGGACAGGATCCAAGAGACCCAGTACTTC.

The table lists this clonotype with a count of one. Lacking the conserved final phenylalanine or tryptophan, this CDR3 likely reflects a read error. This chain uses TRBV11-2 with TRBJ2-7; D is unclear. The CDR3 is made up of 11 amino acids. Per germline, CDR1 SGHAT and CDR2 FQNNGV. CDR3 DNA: TGTGCGAGCAGTCCAGCCAGTCAGCAGTACCTC. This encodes CASSPASQQYL.

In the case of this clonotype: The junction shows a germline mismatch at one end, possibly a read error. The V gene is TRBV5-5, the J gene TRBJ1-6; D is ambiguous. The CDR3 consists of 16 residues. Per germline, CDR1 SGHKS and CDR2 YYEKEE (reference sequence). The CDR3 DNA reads TGTGCCAGCGGCTATAGCTTGAGCTCCTATAATTCGCCCCTCCAGTTT. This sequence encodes CASGYSLSSYNSPLQF.

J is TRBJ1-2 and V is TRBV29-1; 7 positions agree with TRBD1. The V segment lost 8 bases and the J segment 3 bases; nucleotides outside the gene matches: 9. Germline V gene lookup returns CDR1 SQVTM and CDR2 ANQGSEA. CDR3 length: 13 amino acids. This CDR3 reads CSLWTGRDYGYTF. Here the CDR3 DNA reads TGCAGCCTCTGGACAGGAAGGGACTATGGCTACACCTTC.

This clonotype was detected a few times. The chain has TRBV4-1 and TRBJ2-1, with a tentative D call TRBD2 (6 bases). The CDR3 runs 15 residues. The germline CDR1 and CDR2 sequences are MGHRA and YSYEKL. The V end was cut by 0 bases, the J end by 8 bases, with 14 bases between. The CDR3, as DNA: TGCGCCAGCAGCCAAGATGGTCTAGCGAGGGATGAGCAGTTCTTC. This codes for CASSQDGLARDEQFF.

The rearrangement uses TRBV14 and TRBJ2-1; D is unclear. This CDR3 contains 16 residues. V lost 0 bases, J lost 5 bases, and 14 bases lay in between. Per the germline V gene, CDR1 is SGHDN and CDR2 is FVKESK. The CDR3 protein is CASSQERIACNNEQFF. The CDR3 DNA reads TGTGCCAGCAGCCAAGAAAGGATAGCATGTAACAATGAGCAGTTCTTC.

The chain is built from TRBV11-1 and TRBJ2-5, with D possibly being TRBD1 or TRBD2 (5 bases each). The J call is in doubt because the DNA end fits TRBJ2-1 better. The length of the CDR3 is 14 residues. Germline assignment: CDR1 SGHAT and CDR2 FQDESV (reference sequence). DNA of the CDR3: TGTGCCAGCAGCGGGGCATGGGGCACTGGGACCCAGTTCTTC. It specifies CASSGAWGTGTQFF.

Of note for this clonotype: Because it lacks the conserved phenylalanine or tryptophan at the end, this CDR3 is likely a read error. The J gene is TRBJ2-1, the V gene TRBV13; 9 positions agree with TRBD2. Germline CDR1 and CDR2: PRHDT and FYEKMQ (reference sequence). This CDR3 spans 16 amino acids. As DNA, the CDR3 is TGTGCCAGCAGCTTATCGACTAGCGGAGCATACATTGAGCAGTTCTTA. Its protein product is CASSLSTSGAYIEQFL.

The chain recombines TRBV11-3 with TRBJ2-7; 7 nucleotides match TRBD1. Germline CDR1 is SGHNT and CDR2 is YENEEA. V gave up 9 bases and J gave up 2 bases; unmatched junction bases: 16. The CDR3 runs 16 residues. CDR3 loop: CASSRGIGIVAYEQYF. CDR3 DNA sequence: TGTGCCAGTAGCAGGGGGATAGGGATAGTCGCCTACGAGCAGTACTTC.

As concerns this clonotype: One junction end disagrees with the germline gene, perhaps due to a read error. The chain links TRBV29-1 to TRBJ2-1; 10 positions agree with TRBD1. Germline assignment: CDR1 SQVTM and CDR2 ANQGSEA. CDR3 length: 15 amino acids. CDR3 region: CNVEQRDRGYNEQFF. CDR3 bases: TGCAACGTTGAACAGAGGGACAGGGGATATAATGAGCAGTTCTTC.

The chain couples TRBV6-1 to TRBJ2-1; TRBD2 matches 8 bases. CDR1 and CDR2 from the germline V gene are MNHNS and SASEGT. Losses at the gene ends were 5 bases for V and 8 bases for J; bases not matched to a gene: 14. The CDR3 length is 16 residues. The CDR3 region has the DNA TGTGCCAGCAGTCTATCGCTAGCGGGTCTGGCATATGAGCAGTTCTTC. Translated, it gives CASSLSLAGLAYEQFF.

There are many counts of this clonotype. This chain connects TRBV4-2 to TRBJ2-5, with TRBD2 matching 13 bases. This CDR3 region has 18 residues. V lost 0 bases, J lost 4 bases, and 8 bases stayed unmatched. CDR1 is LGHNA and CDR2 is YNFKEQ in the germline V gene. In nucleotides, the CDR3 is TGTGCCAGCAGCCAAGATGCGGGGACTAGCGGGACCTTAGAGACCCAGTACTTC. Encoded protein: CASSQDAGTSGTLETQYF.

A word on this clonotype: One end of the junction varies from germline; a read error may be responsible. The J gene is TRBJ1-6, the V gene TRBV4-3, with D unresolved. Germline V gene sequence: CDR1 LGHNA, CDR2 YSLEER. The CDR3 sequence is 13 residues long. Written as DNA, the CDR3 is TGCGCCAACAGCCAAGCACGGTGTTCATCCCTCCACTTT. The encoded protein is CANSQARCSSLHF.

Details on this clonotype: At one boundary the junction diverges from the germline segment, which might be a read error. CDR3 sequence reads: CSVEAPRLGVQETQYF. The CDR3 bases are TGCAGCGTTGAAGCCCCCCGGTTAGGGGTACAAGAGACTCAGTACTTC. This chain uses TRBV29-1 with TRBJ2-5, with D tentatively TRBD1 (5 bases). Germline assignment: CDR1 SQVTM and CDR2 ANQGSEA. The CDR3 spans 16 residues.

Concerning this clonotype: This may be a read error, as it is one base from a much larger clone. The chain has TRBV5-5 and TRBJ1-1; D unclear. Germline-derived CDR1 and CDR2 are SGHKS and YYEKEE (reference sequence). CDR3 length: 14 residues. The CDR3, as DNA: TGTGCCAACAGCTTGGCGTTCGGCAGTCCTGAAGCTTTCTTT. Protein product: CANSLAFGSPEAFF.

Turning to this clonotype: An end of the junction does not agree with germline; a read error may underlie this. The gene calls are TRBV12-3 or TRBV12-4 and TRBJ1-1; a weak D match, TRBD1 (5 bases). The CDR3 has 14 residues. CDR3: CDSSLGGGDTEAFF. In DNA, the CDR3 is TGTGACAGCAGTTTGGGTGGGGGTGACACTGAAGCTTTCTTT.

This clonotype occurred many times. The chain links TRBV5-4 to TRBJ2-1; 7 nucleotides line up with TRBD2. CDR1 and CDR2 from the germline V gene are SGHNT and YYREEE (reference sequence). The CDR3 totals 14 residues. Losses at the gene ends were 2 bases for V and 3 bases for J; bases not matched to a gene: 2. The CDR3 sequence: CASSLTGGYNEQFF. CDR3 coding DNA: TGTGCCAGCAGCTTAACGGGAGGCTACAATGAGCAGTTCTTC.

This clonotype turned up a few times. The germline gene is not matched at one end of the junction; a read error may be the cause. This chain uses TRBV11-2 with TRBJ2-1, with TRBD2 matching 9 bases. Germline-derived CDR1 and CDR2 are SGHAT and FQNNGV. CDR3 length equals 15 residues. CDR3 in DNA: TGTGCCAGCAGCCGTACCAGCGGGAGGATCAATGAACAGTCCTTC. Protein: CASSRTSGRINEQSF.

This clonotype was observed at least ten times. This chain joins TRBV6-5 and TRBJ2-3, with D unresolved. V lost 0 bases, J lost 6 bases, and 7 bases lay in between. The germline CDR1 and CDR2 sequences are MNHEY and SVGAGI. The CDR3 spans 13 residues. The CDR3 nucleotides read TGTGCCAGCAGTTACTCGGGGTGGGATACGCAGTATTTT. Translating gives CASSYSGWDTQYF.

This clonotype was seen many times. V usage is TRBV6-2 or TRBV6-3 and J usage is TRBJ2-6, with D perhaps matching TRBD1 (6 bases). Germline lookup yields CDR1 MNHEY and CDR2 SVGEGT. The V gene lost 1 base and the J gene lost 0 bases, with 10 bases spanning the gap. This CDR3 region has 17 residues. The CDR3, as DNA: TGTGCCAGCAGTTACTTACAGGGTTACTCTGGGGCCAACGTCCTGACTTTC. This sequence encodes CASSYLQGYSGANVLTF.